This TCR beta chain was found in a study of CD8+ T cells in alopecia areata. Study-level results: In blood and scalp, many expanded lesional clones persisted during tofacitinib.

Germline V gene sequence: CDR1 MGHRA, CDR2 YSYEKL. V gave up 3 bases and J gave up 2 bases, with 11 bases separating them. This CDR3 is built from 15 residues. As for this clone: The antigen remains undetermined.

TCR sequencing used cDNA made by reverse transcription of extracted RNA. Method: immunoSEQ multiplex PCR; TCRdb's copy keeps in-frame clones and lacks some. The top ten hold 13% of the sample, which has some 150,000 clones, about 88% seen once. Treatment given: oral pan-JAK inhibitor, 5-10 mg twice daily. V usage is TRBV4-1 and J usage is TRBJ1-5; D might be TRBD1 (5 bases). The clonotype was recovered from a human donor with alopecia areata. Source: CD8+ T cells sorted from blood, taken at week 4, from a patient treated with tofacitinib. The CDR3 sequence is CASSQGRGGNQPQHF. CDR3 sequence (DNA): TGCGCCAGCAGCCAGGGAAGGGGTGGCAATCAGCCCCAGCATTTT.